Listed below are T cell receptor beta chains from one sample, sequenced in a study of cytomegalovirus exposure and HLA in healthy donors. Sequenced by immunoSEQ multiplex PCR; TCRdb stores in-frame clones only, minus some. The profile covers 150,000 to 200,000 clones, with about four fifths appearing a single time and more than 1.5% taken by the ten largest. Sample: PBMCs. These receptors came from a young man in good health and CMV-seronegative. Each CDR3 is given with its conserved first and last residue. The D gene is left open where the match is weak. Clone size, where shown, is once, few, many, or a class for clones that have expanded.

17 | TRBJ2-5 | . | TRBV19 | TRBD2 | CASSSASGRARGETQYF | TGTGCCAGTAGTTCGGCTAGCGGGAGGGCCCGAGGAGAGACCCAGTACTTC
12 | TRBJ1-2 | . | TRBV28 | TRBD1 | CASGTGNYGYTF | TGTGCCAGCGGGACAGGGAACTATGGCTACACCTTC
14 | TRBJ2-2 | . | TRBV9 | . | CASSTKTDTGELFF | TGTGCCAGCAGCACCAAGACAGACACCGGGGAGCTGTTTTTT
19 | TRBJ2-5 | few | TRBV7-2 | . | CASSLGFFRRDARSGTQYF | TGTGCCAGCAGCTTAGGTTTTTTTAGGAGGGACGCGAGGAGTGGGACCCAGTACTTC
13 | TRBJ1-1 | . | TRBV14 | . | CASSQVQNTEAFF | TGTGCCAGCAGCCAAGTTCAGAACACTGAAGCTTTCTTT
15 | TRBJ2-4 | . | TRBV29-1 | TRBD1 | CSVDYRTGSKNIQYF | TGCAGCGTTGACTATCGGACAGGGAGCAAAAACATTCAGTACTTC
15 | TRBJ1-2 | . | TRBV27 | TRBD1 | CASSPGQGVLAGYTF | TGTGCCAGCAGTCCGGGACAGGGGGTTCTAGCGGGGTACACCTTC
13 | TRBJ2-2 | few | TRBV5-1 | . | CASRGGTTGELFF | TGCGCCAGCAGGGGGGGAACAACCGGGGAGCTGTTTTTT
13 | TRBJ2-7 | . | TRBV29-1 | . | CSVEKTGLGEQYF | TGCAGCGTTGAGAAAACAGGGCTAGGAGAGCAGTACTTC
16 | TRBJ2-3 | . | TRBV18 | TRBD1 | CASSPRTGGSTDTQYF | TGTGCCAGCTCACCACGGACAGGGGGAAGCACAGATACGCAGTATTTT
14 | TRBJ1-5 | . | TRBV6-5 | . | CASSPRFGNQPQHF | TGTGCCAGCAGTCCTCGGTTTGGCAATCAGCCCCAGCATTTT
15 | TRBJ2-5 | . | TRBV15 | . | CATSRGMSPQETQYF | TGTGCCACCAGCAGAGGAATGAGCCCCCAAGAGACCCAGTACTTC
15 | TRBJ2-1 | . | TRBV7-8 | . | CASSLDLGDYNEQFF | TGTGCCAGCAGCTTAGACCTCGGGGATTACAATGAGCAGTTCTTC
17 | TRBJ2-1 | . | TRBV29-1 | TRBD2 | CSVERGVGTSRYNEQFF | TGCAGCGTTGAACGGGGAGTTGGGACTAGTAGATACAATGAGCAGTTCTTC
12 | TRBJ2-7 | once | TRBV10-2 | . | CASRPQGYEQYF | TGCGCCAGCAGACCTCAGGGCTACGAGCAGTACTTC
15 | TRBJ2-3 | few | TRBV6-6 | TRBD2 | CASSRTSGYTDTQYF | TGTGCCAGCAGTCGGACTAGCGGATACACAGATACGCAGTATTTT
13 | TRBJ2-7 | . | TRBV9 | . | CASSDEWSYEQYF | TGTGCCAGCAGCGACGAGTGGTCCTACGAGCAGTACTTC
12 | TRBJ2-7 | . | TRBV10-3 | TRBD1 | CAGSQGPYEQYF | TGTGCCGGGTCACAGGGGCCCTACGAGCAGTACTTC
21 | TRBJ2-1 | . | TRBV4-2 | . | CASSQGAWGNSGREMMYEQFF | TGTGCCAGCAGCCAAGGGGCCTGGGGAAACTCTGGACGGGAGATGATGTATGAGCAGTTCTTC
18 | TRBJ2-7 | few | TRBV28 | . | CASRRGVSGDRGAYEQYF | TGTGCCAGCAGACGCGGGGTATCGGGGGATCGTGGCGCCTACGAGCAGTACTTC
14 | TRBJ2-3 | . | TRBV10-3 | TRBD1 | CAISRTGDIDTQYF | TGTGCCATCAGCCGGACAGGGGATATTGATACGCAGTATTTT
15 | TRBJ1-4 | . | TRBV5-1 | TRBD1 | CASSRWDRTNEKLFF | TGCGCCAGCAGCCGCTGGGACAGGACTAATGAAAAACTGTTTTTT
14 | TRBJ1-6 | . | TRBV7-9 | . | CASSFEGVDSPLHF | TGTGCCAGCAGCTTTGAAGGGGTCGATTCACCCCTCCACTTT
15 | TRBJ1-2 | . | TRBV5-5 | . | CASSTAPGLSYGYTF | TGTGCCAGCAGCACTGCCCCAGGCCTATCCTATGGCTACACCTTC
14 | TRBJ2-1 | few | TRBV19 | . | CASRRRGPYNEQFF | TGTGCCAGTAGGAGGCGGGGCCCGTACAATGAGCAGTTCTTC
13 | TRBJ2-7 | . | TRBV18 | TRBD1 | CASSATGAYEQYF | TGTGCCAGCTCGGCGACAGGGGCCTACGAGCAGTACTTC